This T cell receptor (beta chain) comes out of a study of blood T cell repertoires in COVID-19. As for the study in general: Collection of acute and convalescent COVID-19 samples took place in the United States, Italy and Spain.

Trimming stripped 4 bases from V and 3 bases from J, with 10 bases between. Germline CDR1 and CDR2: SGHDT and YYEEEE. The CDR3 contains 13 residues. As handled by the study authors: Amplified reference gene primers provided the basis for estimating nucleated cell counts. Measured with immunoSEQ multiplex PCR; TCRdb has only the in-frame clones, and not every one. From that table come the V and J calls and clone size; the DNA was used to work out D and trimming. Altogether around 220,000 clones are present, around 90% being singletons, with the ten largest covering more than 1.4%. The receptor's source is a young man with active or convalescent COVID-19. The chain joins TRBV5-6 to TRBJ1-2; perhaps TRBD1 as D (5 bases). What was sequenced was peripheral blood. The CDR3 DNA reads TGTGCCAGCAGCGGCAGGGTTTACTATGGCTACACCTTC. It codes for CASSGRVYYGYTF.